What follows describes a single T cell receptor beta chain. Its antigen is currently unknown. This sample was taken from a study of post-analysis software for immune sequencing data. Looking at the study overall: Relapsing-remitting, secondary progressive and progressive-relapsing courses of multiple sclerosis were included.

Broader study findings: When patients were compared with controls, 5 or 6 TRBV segments were more frequent, TRBV5-6, TRBV5-1 and TRBV20-1 among them. The normalized Chao1 diversity of multiple sclerosis patients was significantly lower than that of controls. Clustering by F measure revealed strong co-clustering among samples prepared together in one batch.

CDR3 length: 14 amino acids. TCR beta cDNA libraries had unique molecular identifiers. There were roughly 0.95 to 11 million T cells, and 510,000 or so cDNA molecules came from them. TCRdb recomputed calls from the PCR reads with MiXCR, one row per CDR3 protein. Here the sample spans 450,000 or so distinct CDR3 sequences, 45% being singletons. The TCR comes from a girl aged 5-17 years with multiple sclerosis. V usage is TRBV21-1 and J usage is TRBJ2-7; the table's TRBD1 call for D was not verified on the DNA. TRBV21-1 is designated a pseudogene. Sequencing used blood. Written as DNA, the CDR3 is TGTGCCAGCAGCAAAATTGACAGGGGATACGAGCAGTACTTC. It yields the protein CASSKIDRGYEQYF.